One and the same sample provided the 27 T cell receptor beta chains below, sequenced in a study of regulatory T cells in long-lasting Graves disease (dated by TCRdb to about 2021). The time point label corresponds to: persistent/refractory GD, antithyroid drugs over 5 years with positive TRAb. For both TCR sequencing and RNA sequencing, RNA was extracted from PBMCs using TRIzol. The method behind the library was multiplex PCR. The instrument given in TCRdb is Illumina HiSeq 4000. CDR3 regions were amplified by Arm-PCR with iRepertoire HTBI primers to construct TCR beta libraries. TCRdb reanalyzed the raw reads on its own, using fastp at Q25 for trimming and MiXCR for clone calling, and kept in-frame beta chains. Entries are consolidated by CDR3 protein sequence, retaining the most common genes and DNA. This sample gives 400,000 to 500,000 distinct CDR3 sequences in total; 20% to 25% of them show up just once. Around 12% of the sample is in the top ten clones.

The specimen comprised peripheral blood mononuclear cells (PBMCs), sampled when the disease was refractory, from a patient treated with antithyroid drugs. The receptors were sampled from a female donor with Graves disease.

In its sample, this clonotype was seen a few times. DNA of the CDR3: TGTGCCAGCAGTTACGTGCAGGGTCAAACTGAAGCTTTCTTT. Residues: CASSYVQGQTEAFF. The rearrangement joins TRBV6-2 or TRBV6-3 to TRBJ1-1; D may be TRBD1 (5 bases). CDR1 is MNHEY, CDR2 SVGEGT, per germline. Trimming left V 2 bases short and J 5 bases short, with 12 bases between. This CDR3 contains 14 residues.

This clonotype occurred a few times. J is TRBJ1-5 and V is TRBV12-3 or TRBV12-4; no firm D call. V was shortened by 3 bases and J by 8 bases, with 14 bases between the two germline ends. The CDR3 covers 14 residues. CDR3 amino acids: CASSLNREREPQHF. CDR3 sequence (DNA): TGTGCCAGCAGTTTGAACAGAGAGAGGGAGCCCCAGCATTTT.

This clonotype came up many times. This chain joins TRBV6-1 and TRBJ1-5, with a weak D call TRBD1 (5 bases). The CDR3 has 13 amino acids. CDR1 and CDR2 from the germline V gene are MNHNS and SASEGT. V was trimmed by 11 bases and J by 5 bases, leaving 16 bases between them. CDR3 sequence reads: CAGRQGPYQPQHF. The CDR3 nucleotides are TGTGCCGGCCGGCAGGGTCCTTATCAGCCCCAGCATTTT.

This clonotype was found a few times. The V call is TRBV30, the J call TRBJ1-2; 11 nucleotides line up with TRBD1. This CDR3 contains 16 residues. The germline CDR1 and CDR2 sequences are GTSNPN and SVGIG (reference sequence). V gave up 0 bases and J gave up 4 bases; unmatched junction bases: 7. CDR3 in amino acids: CAWSVTRTGGSYGYTF. The CDR3 DNA reads as TGTGCCTGGAGTGTAACGCGGACAGGGGGCAGCTATGGCTACACCTTC.

This clonotype was seen a few times. The chain uses TRBV19 and TRBJ2-7; 7 nucleotides align to TRBD1. V shed 4 bases, J shed 6 bases, and the junction held 9 bases outside the gene matches. There are 14 residues in the CDR3. The germline gives CDR1 LNHDA, CDR2 SQIVND (reference sequence). The CDR3 is CASSTDRFSGEQYF. The CDR3 bases are TGTGCCAGTAGTACGGACAGGTTTTCCGGCGAGCAGTACTTC.

Many counts were recorded for this clonotype. V gene TRBV6-1 combines with J gene TRBJ2-7; maybe TRBD2 (6 bases). V gave up 6 bases and J gave up 2 bases, with 14 bases separating them. The germline V gene encodes CDR1 MNHNS and CDR2 SASEGT. This CDR3 spans 14 amino acids. In nucleotides, the CDR3 is TGTGCCAGCAGCCCCGGGACTTCCACCTACGAGCAGTACTTC. Residues: CASSPGTSTYEQYF.

This clonotype was recorded at least ten times. The chain combines TRBV6-5 with TRBJ2-7; D not certain. V was trimmed by 0 bases and J by 2 bases, leaving 8 bases between them. The CDR3 runs to 14 residues. Germline lookup yields CDR1 MNHEY and CDR2 SVGAGI. CDR3 sequence (DNA): TGTGCCAGCAGTTACTCTTTAGAGACCTACGAGCAGTACTTC. It encodes CASSYSLETYEQYF.

The chain joins TRBV6-5 to TRBJ2-7, with a tentative D call TRBD2 (5 bases). V lost 0 bases to trimming and J lost 7 bases, with 22 bases between them. The CDR3 sequence is 17 residues long. The germline V gene encodes CDR1 MNHEY and CDR2 SVGAGI. This CDR3 is CASSYSTVGRFTGEQYF. The CDR3 DNA reads as TGTGCCAGCAGTTACTCCACGGTTGGAAGGTTCACGGGGGAGCAGTACTTC.

This sequence joins TRBV29-1 and TRBJ2-3, with D possibly TRBD2 on 7 matching bases. The V gene lost 7 bases and the J gene lost 2 bases, with 13 bases spanning the gap. Germline loops: CDR1 SQVTM, CDR2 ANQGSEA. The CDR3 loop spans 13 amino acids. DNA for the CDR3: TGCAGCGCGAGGGGGGGAGACACAGATACGCAGTATTTT. It codes for CSARGGDTDTQYF.

The chain links TRBV2 to TRBJ1-5, with D hard to call. This CDR3 has 16 amino acids. The ends were cut back, 5 bases at V and 0 bases at J, with 14 bases in the middle. Looked up from germline, CDR1 is SNHLY and CDR2 is FYNNEI. CDR3 DNA sequence: TGTGCCAGCAGTTTTTTCGAGATCTATAGCAATCAGCCCCAGCATTTT. Its protein product is CASSFFEIYSNQPQHF.

This clonotype was seen only a few times. DNA for the CDR3: TGTGCCAGCAGTTACGCAGGGATCTACGAGCAGTACTTC. The encoded protein is CASSYAGIYEQYF. The chain recombines TRBV6-2 or TRBV6-3 with TRBJ2-7; D perhaps matches TRBD1 (5 bases). V was trimmed by 2 bases and J by 3 bases, leaving 8 bases between them. Germline values: CDR1 MNHEY, CDR2 SVGEGT. The CDR3 is 13 amino acids.

In this sample, this clonotype turned up many times. The rearrangement joins TRBV28 to TRBJ1-4; tentative D call: TRBD1 (5 bases). Per the germline V gene, CDR1 is MDHEN and CDR2 is SYDVKM. Trimming took 8 bases from V and 0 from J, leaving 16 bases between them. This CDR3 contains 16 residues. The CDR3 DNA reads as TGTGCCAGCTCTGGGGCACCATCTGCAACTAATGAAAAACTGTTTTTT. Its translation is CASSGAPSATNEKLFF.

This clonotype was observed many times. V gene TRBV29-1 combines with J gene TRBJ1-2, with D uncertain. Germline lookup yields CDR1 SQVTM and CDR2 ANQGSEA. The length of the CDR3 is 17 residues. The V gene lost 5 bases and the J gene lost 2 bases, with 24 bases spanning the gap. The CDR3 sequence is CSVPRGIAAGLNYGYTF. DNA of the CDR3: TGCAGCGTTCCCCGGGGAATTGCGGCAGGACTCAACTATGGCTACACCTTC.

This clonotype was observed at least ten times. The V call is TRBV28, the J call TRBJ1-1; D remains ambiguous. Trimming shortened V by 3 bases and J by 1 base, and 6 bases separated the two germline ends. Germline CDR1 MDHEN, CDR2 SYDVKM. The CDR3 totals 13 residues. The CDR3: CASSLKPNTEAFF. In DNA form, the CDR3 reads TGTGCCAGCAGTTTGAAGCCGAACACTGAAGCTTTCTTT.

The CDR3 DNA follows: TGCAGTGCTAGAGATCAGCCCATAGCACGGGACAGGGCCCCTGCTGGCTACGAGCAGTACTTC. Its protein is CSARDQPIARDRAPAGYEQYF. The chain is built from TRBV20-1 and TRBJ2-7; the match to TRBD1 covers 9 bases. Per the germline V gene, CDR1 is DFQATT and CDR2 is SNEGSKA (reference sequence). CDR3 size: 21 residues. After removal of 0 bases from V and 3 bases from J, the junction contained 24 bases not matched to a gene.

This clonotype was counted many times. J is TRBJ2-5 and V is TRBV28, with no clear D. The ends were cut back, 4 bases at V and 5 bases at J, with 8 bases in the middle. CDR1 is MDHEN and CDR2 is SYDVKM in the germline V gene. CDR3 length equals 12 residues. The CDR3 bases are TGTGCCAGCAGTTCGACTTCTGAGACCCAGTACTTC. This gives the protein CASSSTSETQYF.

This clonotype was recorded many times. The V gene is TRBV6-1, the J gene TRBJ2-7; tentatively, D is TRBD1 or TRBD2 (5 bases each). CDR1 MNHNS and CDR2 SASEGT come from the germline V gene. The CDR3 extends over 14 amino acids. Between the trimmed V and J ends, which lost 6 bases and 2 bases, there was a span of 14 bases. CDR3 DNA: TGTGCCAGCAGCTTGCTCGGGGCGGCCTACGAGCAGTACTTC. Translating it yields CASSLLGAAYEQYF.

The chain uses TRBV19 and TRBJ1-5; unclear D gene. Between the trimmed V and J ends, which lost 3 bases and 4 bases, there was a span of 7 bases. The germline gives CDR1 LNHDA, CDR2 SQIVND (reference sequence). The CDR3 length is 13 residues. In DNA, the CDR3 is TGTGCCAGTAGTATGTACGGGAATCAGCCCCAGCATTTT. It is translated as CASSMYGNQPQHF.

This clonotype was detected many times. The chain has TRBV6-1 and TRBJ2-2; TRBD2 might be the D (6 bases). Germline V gene sequence: CDR1 MNHNS, CDR2 SASEGT. CDR3 length: 13 amino acids. Trimming removed 10 bases at V and 4 bases at J, with 13 bases between. CDR3 coding DNA: TGTGCCATCTCCCTCGGGGGCACCGGGGAGCTGTTTTTT. Its translation: CAISLGGTGELFF.

The chain links TRBV30 to TRBJ1-1, with 7 bases that match TRBD1. This CDR3 is 13 amino acids long. Germline CDR1 is GTSNPN and CDR2 is SVGIG (reference sequence). Trimming cost V 1 base and J 5 bases; bases outside gene matches: 4. The CDR3 nucleotides are TGTGCCTGGAGTGCACAGGGGCGAACTGAAGCTTTCTTT. Residues: CAWSAQGRTEAFF.

Ten or more counts support this clonotype. J is TRBJ1-5 and V is TRBV28, with D hard to call. The CDR3 loop spans 12 amino acids. V shed 6 bases and J shed 7 bases, with 10 bases lying between them. CDR1 MDHEN and CDR2 SYDVKM come from the germline V gene. The CDR3 DNA is TGTGCCAGCAGCAACGAGTTCCAGCCCCAGCATTTT. It is translated as CASSNEFQPQHF.

The table lists this clonotype with many counts. The V call is TRBV7-2, the J call TRBJ2-5, with 9 positions matching TRBD2. From germline, CDR1 is SGHTA and CDR2 FQGNSA. V lost 7 bases, J lost 1 base, and 7 bases stayed unmatched. This CDR3 is built from 15 residues. The CDR3 bases are TGTGCCAGCACCCTCACTAGCGGGTTCCAAGAGACCCAGTACTTC. This sequence encodes CASTLTSGFQETQYF.

This clonotype was detected many times. J is TRBJ1-1 and V is TRBV6-1, with a possible D match to TRBD1 (6 bases). Germline V gene lookup returns CDR1 MNHNS and CDR2 SASEGT. This CDR3 spans 16 amino acids. V was pared by 2 bases and J by 3 bases, with 16 bases between. The CDR3: CASSELSGEGDTEAFF. For the CDR3, the DNA is TGTGCCAGCAGTGAACTCTCGGGGGAGGGGGACACTGAAGCTTTCTTT.

This chain connects TRBV25-1 to TRBJ2-2; D remains ambiguous. This CDR3 has 14 residues. The V gene's germline CDR1 is MGHDK and CDR2 SYGVNS. The V gene lost 4 bases and the J gene lost 5 bases, with 11 bases spanning the gap. The CDR3 loop reads CASSGIGRTGELFF. Here the CDR3 DNA reads TGTGCCAGCAGTGGAATAGGGCGGACCGGGGAGCTGTTTTTT.

There are a few counts of this clonotype. This chain uses TRBV5-5 with TRBJ1-2, with D maybe TRBD1 (6 bases). Trimming removed 0 bases at V and 3 bases at J, with 6 bases between. The CDR3 sequence is 13 residues long. Germline CDR1 reads SGHKS; CDR2 reads YYEKEE (reference sequence). The CDR3 DNA sequence: TGTGCCAGCAGCTTGGCAGGGGACTATGGCTACACCTTC. As protein: CASSLAGDYGYTF.

The chain carries TRBV20-1 and TRBJ1-1; the match to TRBD1 covers 8 bases. CDR3 length equals 13 residues. Germline CDR1 is DFQATT and CDR2 is SNEGSKA (reference sequence). V lost 5 bases and J lost 5; bases outside the gene matches: 7. CDR3 in DNA: TGCAGTGCTCCTTCAGGGGGCGGAACTGAAGCTTTCTTT. Protein sequence: CSAPSGGGTEAFF.

This clonotype was seen ten or more times. This chain uses TRBV7-9 with TRBJ1-4; 9 positions agree with TRBD1. Per germline, CDR1 SEHNR and CDR2 FQNEAQ (reference sequence). V trimming: 5 bases; J trimming: 6 bases; junction bases outside the gene matches: 10. This CDR3 comprises 16 residues. The CDR3 bases are TGTGCCAGCAGCCTCACGGGACAGGGAAGGCATGAAAAACTGTTTTTT. It yields the protein CASSLTGQGRHEKLFF.